This TCR beta chain was recorded in a study of CD8 T cells in Susac syndrome. TCR beta sequencing was performed on blood CD8+ and CD4+ T cells. The multiple sclerosis control cohort comprised treatment-naive individuals presenting with stable or active relapsing-remitting disease. Reverse transcription used about 0.45 to 1 ug RNA and random hexamers. The method of amplification for TCR beta CDR3 was immunoSEQ multiplex PCR, covering 54 Vbeta and 13 Jbeta. From the immunoSEQ multiplex PCR reads, TCRdb called clonotypes with MiXCR, one entry per CDR3 protein. The sample carries under 150,000 distinct CDR3 sequences, over 75% recorded once. This CDR3 spans 15 amino acids. Trimming took off 4 bases at V and 1 base at J, with 13 bases between the two ends. Germline V gene sequence: CDR1 MGHRA, CDR2 YSYEKL.

V gene TRBV4-1 combines with J gene TRBJ1-1; D unresolved. The sample taken for sequencing was CD8+ T cells from PBMCs. The TCR comes from a human donor with multiple sclerosis. In DNA, the CDR3 is TGCGCCAGCAGCCCCTCGCGTATCGGGAACACTGAAGCTTTCTTT. This translates into CASSPSRIGNTEAFF.